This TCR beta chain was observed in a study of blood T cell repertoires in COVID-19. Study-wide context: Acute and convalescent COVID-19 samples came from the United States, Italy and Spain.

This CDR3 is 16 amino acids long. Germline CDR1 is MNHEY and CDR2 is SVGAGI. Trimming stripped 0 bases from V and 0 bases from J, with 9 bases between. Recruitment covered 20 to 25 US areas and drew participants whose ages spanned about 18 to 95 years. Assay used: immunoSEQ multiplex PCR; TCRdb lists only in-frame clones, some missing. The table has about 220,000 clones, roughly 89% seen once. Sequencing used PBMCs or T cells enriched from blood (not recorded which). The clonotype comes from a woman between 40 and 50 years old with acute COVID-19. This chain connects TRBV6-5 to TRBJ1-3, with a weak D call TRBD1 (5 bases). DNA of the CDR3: TGTGCCAGCAGTTACTCGAGGACAAACTCTGGAAACACCATATATTTT. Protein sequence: CASSYSRTNSGNTIYF.